This paragraph covers one T cell receptor beta chain sequence. What it recognizes is unknown. The sample originates from a study of CD8 T cells in Susac syndrome. The RNA input was 0.5 to 1 ug, and it was reverse transcribed with random hexamers. The method of amplification for TCR beta CDR3 was immunoSEQ multiplex PCR, covering 54 Vbeta and 13 Jbeta. TCRdb recomputed calls from the immunoSEQ multiplex PCR reads with MiXCR, one row per CDR3 protein. The table lists about 71,000 distinct CDR3 sequences, under 96% of them singletons. TCR beta sequencing covered blood CD8+ and CD4+ T cells. General study results and limits: TCR sequencing and HLA analysis covered a relatively small number of individuals.

Germline V gene sequence: CDR1 LGHDT, CDR2 YNNKEL (reference sequence). The CDR3 contains 17 residues. J was trimmed by 4 bases and V by 2 bases; bases with no gene match: 10. Sequenced: CD4+ T cells from PBMCs. This TCR was sampled from a human donor with multiple sclerosis. The rearrangement links TRBV3-1 to TRBJ2-3; 9 nucleotides align to TRBD2. The CDR3 nucleotides read TGTGCCAGCAGCCAACTACCTGGCGGGGGGGCGGCAGATACGCAGTATTTT. It specifies CASSQLPGGGAADTQYF.